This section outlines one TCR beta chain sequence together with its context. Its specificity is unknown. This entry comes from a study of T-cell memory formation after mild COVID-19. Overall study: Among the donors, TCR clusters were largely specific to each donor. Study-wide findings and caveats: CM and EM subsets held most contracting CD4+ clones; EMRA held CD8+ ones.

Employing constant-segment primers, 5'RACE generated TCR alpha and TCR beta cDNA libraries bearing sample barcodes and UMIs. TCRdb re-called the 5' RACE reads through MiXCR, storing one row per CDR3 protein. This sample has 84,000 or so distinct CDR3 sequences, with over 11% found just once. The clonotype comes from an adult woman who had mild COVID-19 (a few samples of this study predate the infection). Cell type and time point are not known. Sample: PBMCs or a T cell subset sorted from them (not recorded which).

CDR3 protein: CAWTPGRGTYEQYF. For the CDR3, the DNA is TGTGCCTGGACCCCGGGACGTGGAACCTACGAGCAGTACTTC. V usage is TRBV30 and J usage is TRBJ2-7; TRBD1 or TRBD2 may be the D gene (5 bases each). This CDR3 has 14 amino acids. The V gene lost 4 bases and the J gene lost 2 bases, with 15 bases spanning the gap. The germline CDR1 and CDR2 sequences are GTSNPN and SVGIG (reference sequence).